This T cell receptor beta chain was obtained from a study of technical replicates of blood from a handful of donors (dated by TCRdb to 2015 to 2018). Note on this clone: Its antigen has not been determined. Base-call qualities are not available, and no considerably larger clone is one nucleotide away.

Libraries were made using the immunoSEQ multiplex PCR assay. Entries here come from immuneACCESS through TCRdb and include only in-frame sequences with V and J called. Some clones fail to appear in such tables; in the studies checked, an unresolved V gene covers under half of the shortfall, and the cause of the remainder is unknown. The sample table shows about 88,000 clones, and just under 95% are seen once. The ten largest make up around 0.25% of the sample. The CDR3 covers 12 residues, taking in both the cysteine and the phenylalanine. CDR3 DNA only is kept here, 36 bases in frame from base 1. Trimming takes 0 bases from V and 7 bases from J, and the germline ends sit 7 bases apart. CDR1 and CDR2 are read off the germline V gene (reference sequence) as GTSNPN and SVGIG.

What was sequenced was T cells isolated from PBMCs. This sequence uses TRBV30 and TRBJ2-1; the D gene lacks a confident call. This TCR was sampled from a human donor in good health. The nucleotide sequence is given as TGTGCCTGGAGTGTCTTGGCAAATGAGCAGTTCTTC. The translation is CAWSVLANEQFF.